This T cell receptor beta chain was captured in a study of blood T cell repertoires in COVID-19. As for the study in general: Acute and convalescent COVID-19 specimens originated in the United States, Italy and Spain. The analysed material was cDNA or gDNA that came from T cells, B-cell-depleted T cells, or PBMCs.

The ends were cut back, 4 bases at V and 7 bases at J, with 13 bases in the middle. CDR3 length equals 14 residues. Germline V gene data show CDR1 as LGHDT and CDR2 as YNNKEL (reference sequence). As handled by the study authors: How many nucleated cells were present was estimated from reference gene primer amplification. Using immunoSEQ multiplex PCR, the repertoire was profiled, and TCRdb retains in-frame clones only, with some absent. V, J and clone size are taken as reported in that table, and D and trimming were inferred from the DNA itself. The repertoire has 60,000 to 65,000 clones, roughly 80% of them found once; the top ten carry about 15%. Patients in Seattle were enrolled during active infection, then followed longitudinally.

V usage is TRBV3-1 (or the pseudogene TRBV3-2) and J usage is TRBJ1-4; a possible D gene is TRBD1 (5 bases). The material sequenced was peripheral blood. The clonotype originates from a man aged 55 to 70 with COVID-19, enrolled during active disease. The CDR3 DNA reads as TGTGCCAGCAGCCGATTCACAGGAAGTGAAAAACTGTTTTTT. It translates to CASSRFTGSEKLFF.